This TCR beta chain was captured in a study of shared clonotypes between healthy human individuals. Study-level information: The composition of the donors was a couple of women and a few men aged 18 to 49. Whole-study results and caveats: A handful of donors held approximately 4.6% of naive CD4 clonotypes in common. Only blood underwent sampling, and tissue repertoires likely differ.

A remark on this clone: As yet, its antigen is unknown.

The CDR3 sequence is 15 residues long. Trimming cost V 1 base and J 3 bases; bases outside gene matches: 5. The germline gives CDR1 LGHNA, CDR2 YSLEER. The deep-level immunoSEQ assay was used. This table comes from immunoSEQ multiplex PCR, and its TCRdb copy is limited to in-frame clones, with some not included. The repertoire consists of a few million clones, with just over 90% occurring once and the leading ten covering roughly 0.13%. Sequenced: naive CD4+ T cells sorted from blood. The subset denotes: CD45RA+ positively selected. The chain links TRBV4-3 to TRBJ2-5, with 7 bases that match TRBD1. This receptor was taken from a man aged 18 to 30 in good health. Here the CDR3 DNA reads TGCGCCAGCAGCCAAGGTGGGACAGAGAAAGAGACCCAGTACTTC. Protein sequence: CASSQGGTEKETQYF.